This is a list of T cell receptor beta chains from one sample in a study of T cells in Graves' hyperthyroidism and ophthalmopathy. Each CDR3 protein is one row after TCRdb ran MiXCR on the multiplex PCR reads. The sample contains 500,000 to 550,000 distinct CDR3 sequences, just under 20% of which appear only once. What was sequenced was blood. These receptors were obtained from a man aged 40-49 years with Graves' ophthalmopathy. The CDR3 runs from the conserved cysteine through the conserved F or W. Each record gives: clone size, V gene, J gene, D gene, CDR3 DNA, CDR3 protein. D genes are given only for firm matches. Clone size is stated in some rows and not others, as once, few, many or a class when expanded.

clone size: -; V gene: TRBV29-1; J gene: TRBJ2-3; D gene: -; CDR3 DNA: TGCAGCGTTGAAGGTAGTGGCACAGATACGCAGTATTTT; CDR3 protein: CSVEGSGTDTQYF
clone size: -; V gene: TRBV4-2; J gene: TRBJ2-3; D gene: TRBD2; CDR3 DNA: TGTGCCAGCAGCCCCCCGCCGGGGGGTACGCAGTATTTT; CDR3 protein: CASSPPPGGTQYF
clone size: -; V gene: TRBV6-6; J gene: TRBJ2-2; D gene: TRBD2; CDR3 DNA: TGTGCCAGCCTCCTCGGGGGGGTCACCGGGGAGCTGTTTTTT; CDR3 protein: CASLLGGVTGELFF
clone size: many; V gene: TRBV5-1; J gene: TRBJ1-1; D gene: TRBD1; CDR3 DNA: TGCGCCAGCAGCTTGCAACAGGGGGGAGCTTTCTTT; CDR3 protein: CASSLQQGGAFF
clone size: -; V gene: TRBV11-1; J gene: TRBJ2-5; D gene: -; CDR3 DNA: TGTGCCAGCGGGGGGGCTGGGAAGACCCAGTACTTC; CDR3 protein: CASGGAGKTQYF
clone size: many; V gene: TRBV27; J gene: TRBJ1-6; D gene: TRBD1; CDR3 DNA: TGTGCCAGCAGTTTTGAGGGACAGAGGGGTTCACCCCTCCACTTT; CDR3 protein: CASSFEGQRGSPLHF
clone size: -; V gene: TRBV6-1; J gene: TRBJ2-3; D gene: -; CDR3 DNA: TGTGCCAGCACCCTAACATGGGGCCGCACAGATACGCAGTATTTT; CDR3 protein: CASTLTWGRTDTQYF
clone size: -; V gene: TRBV6-1; J gene: TRBJ2-5; D gene: -; CDR3 DNA: TGTGCCAGCACTGTCGGAGAGACCCAGTACTTC; CDR3 protein: CASTVGETQYF
clone size: -; V gene: TRBV19; J gene: TRBJ1-5; D gene: -; CDR3 DNA: TGTGCCAGTAGTATAGGGGGACCATATAGCAATCAGCCCCAGCATTTT; CDR3 protein: CASSIGGPYSNQPQHF
clone size: few; V gene: TRBV7-9; J gene: TRBJ2-3; D gene: -; CDR3 DNA: TGTGCCAGCACCTTAGGGGGGGGTAGCGGGAGCACAGATACGCAGTATTTT; CDR3 protein: CASTLGGGSGSTDTQYF
clone size: many; V gene: TRBV5-1; J gene: TRBJ1-1; D gene: TRBD1; CDR3 DNA: TGCGCCAGCACCCCTTCGACAGGGAGGCCTGAAGCTTTCTTT; CDR3 protein: CASTPSTGRPEAFF
clone size: -; V gene: TRBV6-1; J gene: TRBJ1-2; D gene: -; CDR3 DNA: TGTGCCAGCAGTCCCCAGGGTTGGGAGTTTCGGGCTGGCTACACCTTC; CDR3 protein: CASSPQGWEFRAGYTF
clone size: -; V gene: TRBV3-1; J gene: TRBJ2-7; D gene: -; CDR3 DNA: TGTGCCAGCAGCCAAGATCGGAGCGCGGTCTACGAGCAGTACTTC; CDR3 protein: CASSQDRSAVYEQYF
clone size: many; V gene: TRBV6-7; J gene: TRBJ2-3; D gene: TRBD2; CDR3 DNA: TGTGCCAAGGAGCCTACATGCGGGGGAGCAGCAGATACGCAGTATTTT; CDR3 protein: CAKEPTCGGAADTQYF
clone size: -; V gene: TRBV20-1; J gene: TRBJ2-2; D gene: -; CDR3 DNA: TGCAGTGGCTTGGCAAGTTTGAACACCGGGGAGCTGTTTTTT; CDR3 protein: CSGLASLNTGELFF
clone size: few; V gene: TRBV6-1; J gene: TRBJ2-4; D gene: TRBD2; CDR3 DNA: TGTGCCAGCGGGGGACTAGCGGGGGGGCCTGTCATTCAGTACTTC; CDR3 protein: CASGGLAGGPVIQYF
clone size: -; V gene: TRBV5-1; J gene: TRBJ1-2; D gene: TRBD1; CDR3 DNA: TGTGCCAGCACCCGGGGGACAGACTATGGCTACACCTTC; CDR3 protein: CASTRGTDYGYTF
clone size: many; V gene: TRBV7-9; J gene: TRBJ2-2; D gene: -; CDR3 DNA: TGTGCCAGCAGCTTTGGGCCGACCGGGGAGCTGTTTTTT; CDR3 protein: CASSFGPTGELFF
clone size: -; V gene: TRBV27; J gene: TRBJ1-5; D gene: -; CDR3 DNA: TGTGCCAGCAGTCCACGTCGGGGAAGCAATCAGCCCCAGCATTTT; CDR3 protein: CASSPRRGSNQPQHF
clone size: -; V gene: TRBV7-8; J gene: TRBJ2-2; D gene: -; CDR3 DNA: TGTGCCAGCAGCTCTACGACAGTCACCGGGGAGCTGTTTTTT; CDR3 protein: CASSSTTVTGELFF
clone size: -; V gene: TRBV12-3/TRBV12-4; J gene: TRBJ1-5; D gene: TRBD1; CDR3 DNA: TGTGCCAGCAGTTTAGCGCAGGACAGGGGGCCGTATAGCAATCAGCCCCAGCATTTT; CDR3 protein: CASSLAQDRGPYSNQPQHF
clone size: few; V gene: TRBV20-1; J gene: TRBJ1-5; D gene: TRBD1; CDR3 DNA: TGCAGTGCTCCGACAGGGTTCGCCAATCAGCCCCAGCATTTT; CDR3 protein: CSAPTGFANQPQHF
clone size: many; V gene: TRBV28; J gene: TRBJ2-5; D gene: -; CDR3 DNA: TGTGCCAGCAGTTTTATCAGTCAGGGCACTTCCCAAGAGACCCAGTACTTC; CDR3 protein: CASSFISQGTSQETQYF
clone size: -; V gene: TRBV29-1; J gene: TRBJ2-5; D gene: TRBD1; CDR3 DNA: TGCAGCGTTCGACAGGGACGAGAGACCCAGTACTTC; CDR3 protein: CSVRQGRETQYF
clone size: many; V gene: TRBV7-6; J gene: TRBJ2-2; D gene: -; CDR3 DNA: TGTGCCAGCAGCTTAGAGGGATTGGGCACCGGGGAGCTGTTTTTT; CDR3 protein: CASSLEGLGTGELFF
clone size: many; V gene: TRBV5-1; J gene: TRBJ2-7; D gene: TRBD1; CDR3 DNA: TGCGCCAGCAGCACGATGGGACAGGGATCCGAGCAGTACTTC; CDR3 protein: CASSTMGQGSEQYF
clone size: many; V gene: TRBV6-2/TRBV6-3; J gene: TRBJ2-7; D gene: TRBD2; CDR3 DNA: TGTGCCAGCAGTCCCGCTAGCGGGGGGGCGACCTACGAGCAGTACTTC; CDR3 protein: CASSPASGGATYEQYF